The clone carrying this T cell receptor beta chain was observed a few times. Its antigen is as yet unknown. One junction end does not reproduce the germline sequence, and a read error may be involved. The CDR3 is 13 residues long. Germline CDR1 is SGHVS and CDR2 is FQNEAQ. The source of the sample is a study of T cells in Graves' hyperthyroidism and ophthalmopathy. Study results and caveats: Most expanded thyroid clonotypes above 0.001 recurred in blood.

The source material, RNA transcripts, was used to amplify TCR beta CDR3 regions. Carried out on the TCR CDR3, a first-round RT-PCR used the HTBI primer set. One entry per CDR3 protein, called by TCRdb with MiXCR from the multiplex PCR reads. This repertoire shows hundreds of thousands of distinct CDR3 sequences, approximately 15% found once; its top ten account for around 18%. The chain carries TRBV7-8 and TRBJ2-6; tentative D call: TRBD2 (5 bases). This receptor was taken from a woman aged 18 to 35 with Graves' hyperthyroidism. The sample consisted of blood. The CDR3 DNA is TGTGCCAGCAGCGGAATCGGGGACAACGTCCTGACTTTC. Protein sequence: CASSGIGDNVLTF. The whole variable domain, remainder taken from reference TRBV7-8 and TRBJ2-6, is GAGVSQSPRYKVAKRGQDVALRCDPISGHVSLFWYQQALGQGPEFLTYFQNEAQLDKSGLPSDRFFAERPEGSVSTLKIQRTQQEDSAVYLCASSGIGDNVLTFGAGSRLTVL.